The sequence of this TCR beta chain was determined in a study of shared clonotypes between healthy human individuals. Study-level results: The generation probabilities recorded for non-shared clonotypes fell below those of clonotypes shared by all four donors. Naive subsets generally exceeded memory subsets in estimated richness.

In the case of this clone: Its antigen is unidentified.

Recent acute infections and vaccinations were absent in the healthy HIV-negative adult donors. Original methodology: With immunoSEQ giving junction-only sequences and no quality scores, filtering differed. Profiling relied on immunoSEQ multiplex PCR, and the TCRdb table lists in-frame clones only, not all of them. The V and J calls and clone size come from that table; D and trimming were worked out from the DNA. This sample yields millions of clones, of which approximately 90% are seen a single time; 0.13% to 0.15% belongs to the top ten. The sequence came from a man aged 18 to 30 in good health. Sequencing used naive CD4+ T cells sorted from blood. Indicated subset: CD45RA+ positively selected.

Written as DNA, the CDR3 is TGTGCCAGCAGTTTATATGGGACCCAACGAAATGGTGGCTACACCTTC. Protein product: CASSLYGTQRNGGYTF. The chain uses TRBV27 and TRBJ1-2; D possibly corresponds to TRBD1 (5 bases). Germline lookup yields CDR1 MNHEY and CDR2 SMNVEV (reference sequence). V gave up 1 base and J gave up 7 bases, with 19 bases separating them. The CDR3 sequence is 16 residues long.